This T cell receptor beta chain was observed in a study of CXCR3-negative and CXCR3-positive naive CD8 T cells. The germline gives CDR1 KGHSH, CDR2 LQKENI. The CDR3 is 13 residues long. Findings of the study overall: The study found more hydrophobic TRB CDR3s in CXCR3-positive naive cells than in CXCR3-negative naive cells.

Libraries of TRB cDNA were made by 5' RACE and carried UMIs. TCRdb re-called the 5' RACE reads and shows each CDR3 protein once, DNA omitted. The listing records some 140,000 distinct CDR3 sequences. Investigators sorted each CD8+ T cell subset in triplicate, taking over 250,000 cells each time. Naive CD8+ T cells showed a CD45RO-CCR7+CD27+CD95- phenotype. Regarding this clonotype: Its cognate antigen is unknown.

The chain uses TRBV18 and TRBJ2-7. Sequenced material: naive CXCR3+ CD8+ T cells from blood. Documented subset: CD45RO-CCR7+CD27+CD95- naive CD8+ T cells expressing CXCR3 (TNR3+). The sequence was collected from a human donor in good health. Some clones in this sample may be carry-over from other donors' samples. This chain's CDR3 is CASSPPWADEQYF.